This T cell receptor beta chain comes out of a study of vaccination effects on CD4 cells after COVID-19. Study-wide results and limits: Substantial clonal contraction characterized both infection- and vaccine-induced clones late after vaccination.

Worth noting for this clone: As yet, its antigen is unknown.

The CDR3 has 15 amino acids. V dropped 4 bases and J dropped 8; count of bases not matched to a gene: 12. From germline, CDR1 is MGHDK and CDR2 SYGVNS. Antigen-specific CD4+ T cells expanded by the ViraFEST assay with viral peptide pools were then sequenced. Around day 10 of culture, CD4+ T cells were separated out. Vaccination of participants consisted of two doses of either the BNT162b2 or mRNA-1273 vaccine. None of these healthy vaccinees had been infected with SARS-CoV-2 before vaccination. TCRdb's copy holds only in-frame clones and misses some; the assay was immunoSEQ multiplex PCR. The repertoire holds more than 35,000 clones, with about 80% as singletons.

Here the sequenced sample was CD4+ T cells from PBMCs cultured with HCoV-NL63 spike peptides, taken after COVID-19 vaccination. The receptor was isolated from a human donor who received a COVID-19 vaccine. Some clones in this sample may be carry-over from other donors' samples. The V call is TRBV25-1, the J call TRBJ1-2; TRBD1 aligns across 8 bases. This CDR3 reads CASSGGGRGHRGYTF. In DNA form, the CDR3 reads TGTGCCAGCAGTGGTGGTGGCAGGGGGCACCGGGGCTACACCTTC.